A single sample gave rise to the 5 T cell receptor beta chains below, sequenced in a study of radiation and T cells in renal cell carcinoma. The assay was immunoSEQ multiplex PCR, and TCRdb's table has in-frame clones only and misses some. The table shows some 100,000 clones, with over 75% occurring only once. Time point defined: baseline pretreatment blood. Indicated treatment: 15 Gy SBRT to primary tumor, nephrectomy 4 weeks later. Here the sequenced sample was blood, taken from a patient whose treatment included radiotherapy and nephrectomy. All receptors derive from a man aged 60 to 75 with renal cell carcinoma.

The gene calls are TRBV2 and TRBJ2-5; 9 bases align to TRBD2. There are 14 residues in the CDR3. The junction had 6 bases not matched to a gene; V was cut back by 5 bases and J by 5 bases. From germline, CDR1 is SNHLY and CDR2 FYNNEI. The CDR3 nucleotides are TGTGCCAGCAGTAGGACTAGCGTTGGGGAGACCCAGTACTTC. This sequence encodes CASSRTSVGETQYF. The whole variable domain, remainder taken from reference TRBV2 and TRBJ2-5, is EPEVTQTPSHQVTQMGQEVILRCVPISNHLYFYWYRQILGQKVEFLVSFYNNEISEKSEIFDDQFSVERPDGSNFTLKIRSTKLEDSAMYFCASSRTSVGETQYFGPGTRLLVL.

The chain couples TRBV19 to TRBJ1-5, with D possibly being TRBD1 (5 bases). The CDR3 is made up of 15 amino acids. Between the trimmed V and J ends, which lost 0 bases and 9 bases, there was a span of 15 bases. Germline CDR1 is LNHDA and CDR2 is SQIVND (reference sequence). The CDR3 DNA reads TGTGCCAGTAGTATAGATGGGGGAAGGGTCCGGCCCCAGCATTTT. Translated: CASSIDGGRVRPQHF.

As DNA, the CDR3 is TGCGCCAGCAGCCAAGATTGGGAGGGGCTATACCCGAACACCGGGGAGCTGTTTTTT. It translates to CASSQDWEGLYPNTGELFF. The rearrangement joins TRBV4-3 to TRBJ2-2; TRBD2 aligns across 7 bases. The junction had 10 bases not matched to a gene; V was cut back by 0 bases and J by 0 bases. Germline CDR1 reads LGHNA; CDR2 reads YSLEER. The CDR3 has 19 residues.

This clone was seen a few times. This chain connects TRBV9 to TRBJ1-1, with a tentative D call TRBD1 (5 bases). CDR1 is SGDLS, CDR2 YYNGEE, per germline. Trimming took off 1 base at V and 5 bases at J, with 21 bases between the two ends. This CDR3 has 17 amino acids. CDR3 coding DNA: TGTGCCAGCAGCGTAATAGTAGGGGAGGTGAGAAATACTGAAGCTTTCTTT. It encodes CASSVIVGEVRNTEAFF. Variable domain in full (rest from reference TRBV9 and TRBJ1-1): DSGVTQTPKHLITATGQRVTLRCSPRSGDLSVYWYQQSLDQGLQFLIQYYNGEERAKGNILERFSAQQFPDLHSELNLSSLELGDSALYFCASSVIVGEVRNTEAFFGQGTRLTVV.

V is TRBV21-1 and J is TRBJ2-7. TRBV21-1 is deemed a pseudogene. This CDR3 is built from 14 residues. CDR3 nucleotide sequence: TGTGCCAGCAGCAAAGCCCTGATACCCTACGAGCAGTACTTC. Its translation is CASSKALIPYEQYF.